Below are 30 T cell receptor beta chains sequenced from a single sample in a study of blood T cells in healthy people across ages. A J-beta primer mix and a sample-barcoded 5' primer were used in a second PCR of about 7 to 12 cycles. In TCRdb, the 5' RACE reads were re-called with MiXCR into one record per CDR3 protein. The repertoire consists of more than 900,000 distinct CDR3 sequences, with approximately 25% occurring once and the leading ten covering around 0.75%. The data were also submitted as part of a second study, on T cells of mothers and their children.

Specimen: blood. These receptors were taken from a girl between 2 and 10 years old in good health.

The chain is built from TRBV14 and TRBJ1-4; D gene ambiguous. The ends were cut back, 4 bases at V and 8 bases at J, with 17 bases in the middle. Germline V CDR1 and CDR2: SGHDN, FVKESK. The CDR3 is 15 amino acids. CDR3 DNA: TGTGCCAGCAGCCCACGAGCCGGAAACCTCGAAAAACTGTTTTTT. Protein product: CASSPRAGNLEKLFF.

This chain connects TRBV12-3 or TRBV12-4 to TRBJ2-5; maybe TRBD1 (6 bases). This CDR3 is built from 13 residues. Trimming cost V 7 bases and J 5 bases, with 14 bases left between them. The CDR3 nucleotides read TGTGCCAGCAACGCAGGGGCTGGGGAGACCCAGTACTTC. Its translation is CASNAGAGETQYF.

This chain uses TRBV4-3 with TRBJ1-5; D is undetermined. The CDR3 runs to 15 residues. Germline CDR1 LGHNA, CDR2 YSLEER. Trimming took off 0 bases at V and 9 bases at J, with 15 bases between the two ends. CDR3 region: CASSQDGVHWGPQHF. The CDR3 nucleotides read TGCGCCAGCAGCCAAGATGGCGTCCACTGGGGGCCCCAGCATTTT.

The chain has TRBV11-1 and TRBJ2-1; 7 bases fit TRBD1. The J call may be incorrect, as the DNA end agrees better with TRBJ2-5. The germline V gene has CDR1 SGHAT and CDR2 FQDESV (reference sequence). This CDR3 spans 14 amino acids. The CDR3 region has the DNA TGTGCCAGCAGCTGGGACAGTGGGGAAGAGACCCAGTACTTC. Its translation is CASSWDSGEETQYF.

This clonotype was found a few times. This rearrangement joins TRBV20-1 to TRBJ2-1, with 8 bases aligning to TRBD1. Per the germline V gene, CDR1 is DFQATT and CDR2 is SNEGSKA (reference sequence). The V gene end was trimmed by 6 bases and the J gene end by 0 bases; junction bases not matched to a gene: 7. The CDR3 covers 15 residues. CDR3 nucleotide sequence: TGCAGTGCCAGCAGGGGGCTCAGCTCCTACAATGAGCAGTTCTTC. Its translation: CSASRGLSSYNEQFF.

The chain couples TRBV12-3 or TRBV12-4 to TRBJ1-1; D is uncertain. The V end lost 10 bases, the J end lost 1 base, and 10 bases lay between the germline ends. The CDR3 is 12 amino acids. CDR3 amino acids: CAIDEQNTEAFF. As DNA, the CDR3 is TGTGCCATTGACGAGCAGAACACTGAAGCTTTCTTT.

Remarks on this clonotype: At one of its ends the junction is not consistent with the germline gene, which may arise from a read error. The rearrangement links TRBV7-2 to TRBJ2-5, with TRBD2 matching over 11 bases. Germline V gives CDR1 SGHTA, CDR2 FQGNSA. This CDR3 is 13 amino acids long. Here the CDR3 reads CASSLGLAGFWFF. The CDR3 bases are TGTGCCAGCAGCTTAGGACTAGCGGGATTCTGGTTCTTC. Supplemented by reference TRBV7-2 and TRBJ2-5, the full variable domain reads GAGVSQSPSNKVTEKGKDVELRCDPISGHTALYWYRQSLGQGLEFLIYFQGNSAPDKSGLPSDRFSAERTGGSVSTLTIQRTQQEDSAVYLCASSLGLAGFWFFGPGTRLLVL.

A few counts support this clonotype. V and J are TRBV5-6 and TRBJ2-2; 7 bases line up with TRBD2. The CDR3 runs to 17 residues. The germline V gene encodes CDR1 SGHDT and CDR2 YYEEEE. V lost 4 bases and J lost 4; bases outside the gene matches: 13. The CDR3 DNA is TGTGCCAGCAGCCCAAACTATGGCGGGAGAATCACCGGGGAGCTGTTTTTT. Translating gives CASSPNYGGRITGELFF.

The V and J genes are TRBV20-1 and TRBJ2-5, with 9 bases identical to TRBD1. V shed 5 bases, J shed 6 bases, and the junction held 13 bases outside the gene matches. In germline, CDR1 is DFQATT, CDR2 SNEGSKA (reference sequence). The CDR3 totals 15 residues. CDR3 DNA sequence: TGCAGTGCTGGGTCCGACAGGGGGTCCGGGCAGACCCAGTACTTC. Amino acid sequence: CSAGSDRGSGQTQYF.

This clonotype was counted a few times. The J gene is TRBJ2-3, the V gene TRBV5-6, with a tentative D call TRBD1 (6 bases). The V gene lost 4 bases and the J gene lost 1 base, with 19 bases spanning the gap. The CDR3 has 17 amino acids. The germline gives CDR1 SGHDT, CDR2 YYEEEE. As DNA, the CDR3 is TGTGCCAGCAGCCCTCCCTTAACAGGGCCGGGCACAGATACGCAGTATTTT. Translating it yields CASSPPLTGPGTDTQYF.

V is TRBV7-2 and J is TRBJ2-5; D unclear. The J call is uncertain, as TRBJ2-1 better fits the DNA end. CDR3 size: 13 residues. Germline CDR1 is SGHTA and CDR2 is FQGNSA. The CDR3 region has the DNA TGTGCCAGCAGCTTAGCATTCGGTGGTGAGCAGTTCTTC. Residues: CASSLAFGGEQFF.

This clonotype occurred many times. The V call is TRBV11-2, the J call TRBJ1-1, with D unresolved. This CDR3 has 13 amino acids. Germline V CDR1 and CDR2: SGHAT, FQNNGV. V lost 5 bases and J lost 4, with 11 bases in between. The CDR3 region is CASSLGPLTEAFF. The CDR3 bases are TGTGCCAGCAGCCTTGGGCCTCTCACTGAAGCTTTCTTT.

V and J are TRBV29-1 and TRBJ2-7; 9 bases agree with TRBD1. This CDR3 contains 16 residues. After removal of 0 bases from V and 5 bases from J, the junction contained 11 bases not matched to a gene. Germline assignment: CDR1 SQVTM and CDR2 ANQGSEA. The CDR3: CSVEDEPGQGANEQYF. CDR3 in DNA: TGCAGCGTTGAAGACGAACCGGGACAGGGTGCCAACGAGCAGTACTTC.

This clonotype has more than one count but fewer than ten. The rearrangement uses TRBV28 and TRBJ2-2, with 8 bases lining up with TRBD1. V shed 7 bases and J 4 bases; nucleotides not matched to a gene: 5. CDR3 length: 14 amino acids. CDR1 MDHEN and CDR2 SYDVKM come from the germline V gene. The CDR3 DNA reads TGTGCCAGCATCTTCAGGGGGCGCACCGGGGAGCTGTTTTTT. It specifies CASIFRGRTGELFF. Drawing the rest from reference TRBV28 and TRBJ2-2, the complete variable domain is DVKVTQSSRYLVKRTGEKVFLECVQDMDHENMFWYRQDPGLGLRLIYFSYDVKMKEKGDIPEGYSVSREKKERFSLILESASTNQTSMYLCASIFRGRTGELFFGEGSRLTVL.

This clonotype was observed a handful of times. This chain's CDR3 is CASSLLQGFGSPLHF. The CDR3 DNA reads as TGCGCCAGCAGCTTGTTACAGGGGTTCGGCTCACCCCTCCACTTT. The gene calls are TRBV5-1 and TRBJ1-6; 7 bases match TRBD1. The CDR3 spans 15 residues. The V gene end was trimmed by 1 base and the J gene end by 10 bases; junction bases not matched to a gene: 8. Per the germline V gene, CDR1 is SGHRS and CDR2 is YFSETQ.

V usage is TRBV29-1 and J usage is TRBJ1-2; 11 bases agree with TRBD1. With V trimmed by 0 bases and J by 7 bases, 7 bases remained unmatched. There are 15 residues in the CDR3. Germline lookup yields CDR1 SQVTM and CDR2 ANQGSEA. CDR3 nucleotide sequence: TGCAGCGTTGAAGATCGGGACAGGGGGTATGGTGGCTACACCTTC. It translates to CSVEDRDRGYGGYTF.

J is TRBJ1-4 and V is TRBV12-3 or TRBV12-4; TRBD1 is a possible D gene (6 bases). The length of the CDR3 is 14 residues. Trimming stripped 5 bases from V and 5 bases from J, with 12 bases between. The CDR3 region has the DNA TGTGCCAGCAGTGAACAGGGATGGAATGAAAAACTGTTTTTT. Translating gives CASSEQGWNEKLFF.

The chain joins TRBV7-2 to TRBJ1-2; D not resolved. From germline, CDR1 is SGHTA and CDR2 FQGNSA. The CDR3 extends over 16 amino acids. Deletions cut 4 bases from V and 1 base from J, with 16 bases between. CDR3 loop: CASSSREGSFNYGYTF. DNA of the CDR3: TGTGCCAGCAGCTCTCGGGAGGGCAGCTTTAACTATGGCTACACCTTC.

This clonotype has only a few counts. Here the CDR3 reads CASSQETRGYEQYF. CDR3 DNA: TGCGCCAGCAGCCAAGAAACAAGGGGCTACGAGCAGTACTTC. The genes are TRBV4-1 and TRBJ2-7, with a weak D call TRBD1 (5 bases). This CDR3 region has 14 residues. Trimming left V 0 bases short and J 3 bases short, with 9 bases between. CDR1 and CDR2 from the germline V gene are MGHRA and YSYEKL.

This chain connects TRBV6-2 or TRBV6-3 to TRBJ2-1; no clear D gene. CDR1 is MNHEY, CDR2 SVGEGT, per germline. Trimming pared 5 bases from V and 6 bases from J, leaving 17 bases between. The CDR3 runs 15 residues. CDR3 sequence: CASSDRLFRANEQFF. CDR3 DNA sequence: TGTGCCAGCAGTGACCGTCTTTTTCGGGCCAATGAGCAGTTCTTC.

This clonotype was seen a few times. The chain uses TRBV24-1 and TRBJ2-7, with D maybe TRBD2 (5 bases). The germline V gene has CDR1 KGHDR and CDR2 SFDVKD. This CDR3 has 13 amino acids. V was clipped by 3 bases and J by 5 bases, with 10 bases between them. CDR3: CATSDPSRDEQYF. CDR3 sequence (DNA): TGTGCCACCAGTGATCCTAGCCGGGACGAGCAGTACTTC.

This clonotype was recorded once. V usage is TRBV6-5 and J usage is TRBJ1-6; 11 positions agree with TRBD1. Germline V gives CDR1 MNHEY, CDR2 SVGAGI. With 7 bases clipped from V and 9 bases from J, the junction kept 8 bases outside the gene matches. CDR3 size: 15 residues. The chain's CDR3 is CASTFGTGGSSPLHF. CDR3 DNA sequence: TGTGCCAGCACTTTCGGGACAGGGGGGAGTTCACCCCTCCACTTT.

For this clonotype: One end of the junction fails to match germline, which may point to a read error. CDR3 in DNA: TGTGCCAGCAGGAACCAGCTTTTCTATGGGTACACCTTC. Translating gives CASRNQLFYGYTF. This chain uses TRBV12-3 or TRBV12-4 with TRBJ1-2; D is unclear. This CDR3 is 13 amino acids long.

V is TRBV20-1 and J is TRBJ2-5; 7 bases fit TRBD2. The DNA end is more similar to TRBJ2-7, so the J call may be wrong. The CDR3 has 15 amino acids. Per germline, CDR1 DFQATT and CDR2 SNEGSKA (reference sequence). This CDR3 is CSARDPQRGVVEQYF. CDR3 nucleotide sequence: TGCAGTGCTAGAGATCCGCAGCGGGGAGTTGTCGAGCAGTACTTC.

This clonotype has a handful of counts. This chain uses TRBV29-1 with TRBJ1-1, with D unresolved. V shed 6 bases and J shed 2 bases, with 13 bases lying between them. The CDR3 totals 13 residues. CDR1 SQVTM and CDR2 ANQGSEA come from the germline V gene. CDR3: CSVTEGRNTEAFF. The CDR3 DNA reads as TGCAGCGTCACCGAGGGCCGAAACACTGAAGCTTTCTTT. The full variable domain, rest sourced from reference TRBV29-1 and TRBJ1-1, is SAVISQKPSRDICQRGTSLTIQCQVDSQVTMMFWYRQQPGQSLTLIATANQGSEATYESGFVIDKFPISRPNLTFSTLTVSNMSPEDSSIYLCSVTEGRNTEAFFGQGTRLTVV.

This clonotype was observed a handful of times. The J gene is TRBJ1-2, the V gene TRBV20-1, with 7 bases identical to TRBD1. The V and J ends lost 5 bases and 4 bases, in that order; junction bases with no gene match: 10. This CDR3 has 14 residues. Germline-derived CDR1 and CDR2 are DFQATT and SNEGSKA (reference sequence). CDR3 nucleotide sequence: TGCAGTGCTCACTCCCCTGGACAGGCCTATGGCTACACCTTC. Encoded protein: CSAHSPGQAYGYTF.

The chain uses TRBV2 and TRBJ1-1; no clear D. V shed 5 bases and J shed 7 bases, with 20 bases lying between them. This CDR3 region has 15 residues. Germline V gene sequence: CDR1 SNHLY, CDR2 FYNNEI. DNA of the CDR3: TGTGCCAGCAGTACTGGCCTATCCCAGGCGAATGAAGCTTTCTTT. Residues: CASSTGLSQANEAFF.

This clonotype occurred a few times. The genes are TRBV12-5 and TRBJ1-4; D unclear. Trimming stripped 1 base from V and 5 bases from J, with 2 bases between. The CDR3 sequence is 12 residues long. Per the germline V gene, CDR1 is LGHNT and CDR2 is FRNRAP. CDR3 DNA: TGTGCTAGTGGTTTGGGAAATGAAAAACTGTTTTTT. Translated, it gives CASGLGNEKLFF. The variable domain in full, completed from reference TRBV12-5 and TRBJ1-4, reads DARVTQTPRHKVTEMGQEVTMRCQPILGHNTVFWYRQTMMQGLELLAYFRNRAPLDDSGMPKDRFSAEMPDATLATLKIQPSEPRDSAVYFCASGLGNEKLFFGSGTQLSVL.

This clonotype was detected a few times. The CDR3 DNA reads as TGCGCCAGCAGCCAAGAGGACGCGCAGTACTTC. Encoded protein: CASSQEDAQYF. This rearrangement joins TRBV4-1 to TRBJ2-5; D unclear. Germline V gene lookup returns CDR1 MGHRA and CDR2 YSYEKL. The CDR3 contains 11 residues. The ends were cut back, 0 bases at V and 11 bases at J, with 7 bases in the middle.

V is TRBV6-5 and J is TRBJ1-1; no firm D call. Germline assignment: CDR1 MNHEY and CDR2 SVGAGI. The CDR3 spans 15 residues. The V end lost 0 bases, the J end lost 9 bases, and 17 bases lay between the germline ends. This CDR3 is CASSYSIQRPSKAFF. The DNA for the CDR3 is TGTGCCAGCAGTTACTCGATTCAACGGCCCTCAAAAGCTTTCTTT.